Each of the 14 T cell receptor beta chains below was sequenced from the same sample in a study of regulatory T cells in long-lasting Graves disease. Indicated time point: newly diagnosed GD, antithyroid drugs for less than 3 months. Making the TCR library involved RNA that had been extracted from PBMCs. Arm-PCR of CDR3 regions and iRepertoire HTBI primers were the basis on which TCR beta libraries were built. TCRdb ran MiXCR on the multiplex PCR reads and lists one entry per CDR3 protein. The table has roughly 520,000 distinct CDR3 sequences, approximately 12% seen once. These data were likewise used in another study, on T cells in Graves' hyperthyroidism and ophthalmopathy.

The specimen comprised peripheral blood mononuclear cells (PBMCs), sampled at new diagnosis, from a patient treated with antithyroid drugs. The receptors shown here come from a woman in her twenties or thirties with Graves disease.

This clonotype has more than one count but fewer than ten. The chain links TRBV5-1 to TRBJ1-1; no clear D. Germline values: CDR1 SGHRS, CDR2 YFSETQ. The length of the CDR3 is 13 residues. V lost 4 bases, J lost 1 base, and 8 bases lay in between. The DNA for the CDR3 is TGCGCCAGCAGCGTGACACCGAACACTGAAGCTTTCTTT. Encoded protein: CASSVTPNTEAFF.

In this sample, this clonotype turned up once. Here the CDR3 reads CASSSYGRIAGGPTGNEQFF. CDR3 bases: TGTGCCAGCAGTTCATACGGAAGAATAGCGGGAGGGCCGACCGGCAATGAGCAGTTCTTC. The chain uses TRBV27 and TRBJ2-1; 11 nucleotides align to TRBD2. This CDR3 has 20 residues. Germline V CDR1 and CDR2: MNHEY, SMNVEV (reference sequence). Germline trimming cut 4 bases from V and 6 bases from J; bases unmatched to any gene: 20.

The V gene is TRBV4-2, the J gene TRBJ1-5, with a weak D call TRBD1 (6 bases). Per germline, CDR1 LGHNA and CDR2 YNFKEQ. This CDR3 comprises 21 residues. The V end lost 0 bases, the J end lost 4 bases, and 28 bases lay between the germline ends. The CDR3 DNA reads as TGTGCCAGCAGCCAAGATATTAGGTTCGGGACACAAGACCCCGCTAATCAGCCCCAGCATTTT. This sequence encodes CASSQDIRFGTQDPANQPQHF.

This clonotype was counted at least ten times. The rearrangement uses TRBV30 and TRBJ2-3, with 12 bases fitting TRBD2. Germline V gives CDR1 GTSNPN, CDR2 SVGIG (reference sequence). The junction had 9 bases not matched to a gene; V was cut back by 3 bases and J by 5 bases. The CDR3 spans 16 residues. The CDR3 loop is CAWSLGLAGRGDTQYF. CDR3 coding DNA: TGTGCCTGGAGCCTTGGACTAGCGGGAAGAGGAGATACGCAGTATTTT.

The chain links TRBV29-1 to TRBJ2-1, with 12 bases that match TRBD2. This CDR3 has 15 residues. Germline assignment: CDR1 SQVTM and CDR2 ANQGSEA. V gave up 4 bases and J gave up 3 bases; unmatched junction bases: 4. CDR3 nucleotides: TGCAGCGTTGCCGGACTAGCGGGAATCTACAATGAGCAGTTCTTC. This gives the protein CSVAGLAGIYNEQFF.

This clonotype has at least ten counts. The CDR3 coding sequence is TGTGCCAGCAGCAGTAGCGGGAGTTCGCGCGAGCAGTACTTC. Protein sequence: CASSSSGSSREQYF. The V gene is TRBV12-3 or TRBV12-4, the J gene TRBJ2-7, with 9 positions matching TRBD2. This CDR3 region has 14 residues. After removal of 6 bases from V and 6 bases from J, the junction contained 9 bases not matched to a gene.

This clonotype has a count of ten or more. In DNA, the CDR3 is TGTGCCACCAGTGAGGACGGGACAGTCAATCAGCCCCAGCATTTT. Translating it yields CATSEDGTVNQPQHF. The V call is TRBV24-1, the J call TRBJ1-5; 7 bases are a match to TRBD1. The length of the CDR3 is 15 residues. Germline CDR1 is KGHDR and CDR2 is SFDVKD. V gave up 4 bases and J gave up 3 bases; unmatched junction bases: 5.

This clonotype was counted at least ten times. The gene calls are TRBV29-1 and TRBJ1-1; maybe TRBD1 (5 bases). This CDR3 is 12 amino acids long. V lost 0 bases and J 13 bases, leaving 15 bases between the germline ends. From germline, CDR1 is SQVTM and CDR2 ANQGSEA. The chain's CDR3 is CSVEDFMGGVFF. The CDR3, as DNA: TGCAGCGTTGAAGATTTTATGGGGGGAGTTTTCTTT.

This clonotype was picked up a small number of times. The chain links TRBV10-3 to TRBJ1-5, with 7 bases aligning to TRBD1. The CDR3 has 15 amino acids. Trimming took 10 bases from V and 3 from J; bases not matched to a gene: 12. The germline V gene has CDR1 ENHRY and CDR2 SYGVKD. CDR3 in amino acids: CASRGGMKINQPQHF. The CDR3 DNA follows: TGTGCCAGCAGGGGGGGGATGAAAATCAATCAGCCCCAGCATTTT.

The chain carries TRBV19 and TRBJ1-1; weak D call: TRBD1 (6 bases). Trimming took 1 base from V and 1 from J, leaving 13 bases between them. This CDR3 is built from 16 residues. Per the germline V gene, CDR1 is LNHDA and CDR2 is SQIVND (reference sequence). The CDR3, as DNA: TGTGCCAGTAGTATAGTGGGACATACAGAGAACACTGAAGCTTTCTTT. The encoded protein is CASSIVGHTENTEAFF.

This clonotype was seen many times. The chain is built from TRBV18 and TRBJ1-4, with D uncertain. Germline values: CDR1 KGHSH, CDR2 LQKENI. V lost 3 bases to trimming and J lost 1 base, with 6 bases between them. The CDR3 is made up of 14 amino acids. Here the CDR3 DNA reads TGTGCCAGCTCACCCTGGGAAACTAATGAAAAACTGTTTTTT. Protein: CASSPWETNEKLFF.

This clonotype was recorded at least ten times. The chain uses TRBV25-1 and TRBJ1-2; TRBD1 matches 11 bases. The CDR3 contains 17 residues. V lost 5 bases, J lost 4 bases, and 12 bases stayed unmatched. CDR1 is MGHDK and CDR2 is SYGVNS in the germline V gene. CDR3: CASSPRTGGPLGYGYTF. CDR3 nucleotide sequence: TGTGCCAGCAGTCCTAGGACAGGGGGCCCGTTAGGCTATGGCTACACCTTC.

This clonotype was seen repeatedly, ten times or more. The rearrangement joins TRBV2 to TRBJ1-3; D call uncertain. Trimming stripped 2 bases from V and 7 bases from J, with 3 bases between. Germline CDR1 and CDR2: SNHLY and FYNNEI. CDR3 size: 11 residues. The CDR3 DNA sequence: TGTGCCAGCAGTGAACGTAACACCATATATTTT. This translates into CASSERNTIYF.

This clonotype was detected many times. In DNA, the CDR3 is TGTGCCAGCAGCTTAGATCCCCTAGCGGGTGAGCAGTTCTTC. This gives the protein CASSLDPLAGEQFF. This chain links TRBV11-2 with TRBJ2-1, with 8 bases identical to TRBD2. V dropped 0 bases and J dropped 9; count of bases not matched to a gene: 4. This CDR3 region has 14 residues. CDR1 is SGHAT and CDR2 is FQNNGV in the germline V gene.